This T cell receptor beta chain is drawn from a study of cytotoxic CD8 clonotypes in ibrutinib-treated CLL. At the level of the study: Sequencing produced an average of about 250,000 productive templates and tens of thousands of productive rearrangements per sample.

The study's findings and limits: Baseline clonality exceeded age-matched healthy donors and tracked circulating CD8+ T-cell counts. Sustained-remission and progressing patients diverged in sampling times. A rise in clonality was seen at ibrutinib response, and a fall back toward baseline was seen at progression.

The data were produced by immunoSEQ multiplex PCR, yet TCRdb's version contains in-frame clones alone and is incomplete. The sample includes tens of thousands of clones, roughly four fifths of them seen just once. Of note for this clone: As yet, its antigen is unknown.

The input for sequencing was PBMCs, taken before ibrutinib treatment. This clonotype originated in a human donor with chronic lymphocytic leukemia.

CDR3 DNA: TGTGCCTGGAGTGAGATCCTCCCAGGGGGTTTTGATGGCTACACCTTC. As protein: CAWSEILPGGFDGYTF. The chain carries TRBV30 and TRBJ1-2; 7 bases are shared with TRBD1. The CDR3 loop spans 16 amino acids. The V segment lost 1 base and the J segment 6 bases; nucleotides outside the gene matches: 14. Germline values: CDR1 GTSNPN, CDR2 SVGIG (reference sequence). The variable domain in full, completed from reference TRBV30 and TRBJ1-2, reads SQTIHQWPATLVQPVGSPLSLECTVEGTSNPNLYWYRQAAGRGLQLLFYSVGIGQISSEVPQNLSASRPQDRQFILSSKKLLLSDSGFYLCAWSEILPGGFDGYTFGSGTRLTVV.